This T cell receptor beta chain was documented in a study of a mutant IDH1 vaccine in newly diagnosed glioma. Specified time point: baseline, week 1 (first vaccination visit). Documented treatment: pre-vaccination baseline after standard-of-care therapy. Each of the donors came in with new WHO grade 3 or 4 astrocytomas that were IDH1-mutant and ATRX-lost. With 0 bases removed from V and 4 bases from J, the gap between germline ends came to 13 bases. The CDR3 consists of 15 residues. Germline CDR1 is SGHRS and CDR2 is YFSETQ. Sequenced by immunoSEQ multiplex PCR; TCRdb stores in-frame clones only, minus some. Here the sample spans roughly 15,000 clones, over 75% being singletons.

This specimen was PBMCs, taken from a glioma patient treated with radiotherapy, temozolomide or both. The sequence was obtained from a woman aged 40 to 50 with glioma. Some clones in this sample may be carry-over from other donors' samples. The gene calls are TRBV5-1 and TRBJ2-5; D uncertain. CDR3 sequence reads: CASSLAAGYGETQYF. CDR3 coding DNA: TGCGCCAGCAGCTTGGCTGCTGGGTACGGAGAGACCCAGTACTTC.